These T cell receptor beta chains were read from a single sample in a study of T cell changes during pregnancy in multiple sclerosis. Assay: immunoSEQ multiplex PCR; the TCRdb copy retains only in-frame clones and omits some. The profile shows about 45,000 clones, roughly 95% of them singletons. Sequenced material: peripheral blood, taken in the second trimester of pregnancy. The receptors here all came from a female donor with multiple sclerosis, enrolled in a pregnancy study. Each CDR3 is given with its conserved first and last residue. The D gene is left open where the match is weak. Part of the rows lack a size; the others show once, few, many or a class for expanded clones.

j_call | d_call | clone_size | cdr3_length | v_call | cdr3_nt | cdr3_aa
TRBJ2-3 | TRBD2 | . | 14 | TRBV6-5 | TGTGCCAGCAGTTACCGAACTAGCGGCGATACGCAGTATTTT | CASSYRTSGDTQYF
TRBJ1-1 | TRBD1 | once | 14 | TRBV7-9 | TGTGCCAGCAGCTCGACAGGGGAGAACACTGAAGCTTTCTTT | CASSSTGENTEAFF
TRBJ1-1 | . | . | 12 | TRBV6-5 | TGTGCCAGCAGTCGGGGGGCGGCTGAAGCTTTCTTT | CASSRGAAEAFF
TRBJ2-7 | TRBD2 | . | 16 | TRBV7-2 | TGTGCCAGCAGCTTAATGGACACGGGGGGGGCCTACGAGCAGTACTTC | CASSLMDTGGAYEQYF
TRBJ2-2 | . | . | 13 | TRBV6-1 | TGTGCCAGCTTTGCGGGTTCCTCCGGGGAGCTGTTTTTT | CASFAGSSGELFF
TRBJ1-3 | . | . | 15 | TRBV28 | TGTGCCAGCAAGTTCGGAGGGGTCTCTGGAAACACCATATATTTT | CASKFGGVSGNTIYF
TRBJ1-1 | . | . | 17 | TRBV7-8 | TGTGCCAGCAGCTCACCGGGGGGCAGGGCTTTAAACACTGAAGCTTTCTTT | CASSSPGGRALNTEAFF
TRBJ1-5 | . | . | 16 | TRBV19 | TGTGCCAGTAGGACTCCCCCGGGACGGGGAGGTCAGCCCCAGCATTTT | CASRTPPGRGGQPQHF
TRBJ2-1 | TRBD2 | . | 13 | TRBV5-1 | TGCGCCAGCAGCGGCGGGACTACGAATGAGCAGTTCTTC | CASSGGTTNEQFF
TRBJ1-1 | . | . | 13 | TRBV30 | TGTGCCTGGAGTGTCGCCCGGGGCACTGAAGCTTTCTTT | CAWSVARGTEAFF
TRBJ2-2 | . | . | 14 | TRBV7-3 | TGTGCCAGCAGCTTAACGAGGTGGACCGGGGAGCTGTTTTTT | CASSLTRWTGELFF
TRBJ2-1 | . | once | 15 | TRBV27 | TGTGCCAGCAGTTTACTAGCGAGAACCTACAATGAGCAGTTCTTC | CASSLLARTYNEQFF